This TCR beta chain was profiled in a study of monozygotic twins with inflammatory bowel disease. General study findings and limits: Distinguishing T cell subtypes was not possible. IBD patients had lower TCRbeta diversity (inverse Simpson) than healthy co-twins.

A word on this clonotype: The target antigen is unknown.

CDR3 size: 18 residues. Germline CDR1 and CDR2: GTSNPN and SVGIG (reference sequence). cDNA was produced in eight separate reactions per sample. TCRalpha and TCRbeta cDNA was put through two nested PCRs of roughly 16 and 10 cycles. TCRdb reanalyzed the 5' RACE reads, giving one entry per CDR3 protein sequence and no DNA. The listing contains more than 350,000 distinct CDR3 sequences. The receptor comes from a human donor with ulcerative colitis or Crohn's disease, or a healthy co-twin of an affected twin (not recorded which). Material for sequencing was blood. This chain uses TRBV30 with TRBJ1-5; lacking DNA, the TRBD1 call made by TCRdb goes unchecked. The CDR3 spells CAWSGGRAGFTSNQPQHF.